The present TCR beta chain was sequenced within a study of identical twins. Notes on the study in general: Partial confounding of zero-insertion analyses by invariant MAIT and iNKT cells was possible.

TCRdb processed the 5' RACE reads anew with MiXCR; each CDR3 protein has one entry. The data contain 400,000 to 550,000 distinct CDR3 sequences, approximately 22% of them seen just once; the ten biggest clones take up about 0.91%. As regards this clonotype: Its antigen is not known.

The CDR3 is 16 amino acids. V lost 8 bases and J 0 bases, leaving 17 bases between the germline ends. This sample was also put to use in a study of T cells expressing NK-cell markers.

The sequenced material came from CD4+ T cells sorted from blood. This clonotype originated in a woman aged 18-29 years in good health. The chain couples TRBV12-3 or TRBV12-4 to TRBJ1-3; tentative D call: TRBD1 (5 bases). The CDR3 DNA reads TGTGCCAGCTGGGACGCACGTATAAGCTCTGGAAACACCATATATTTT. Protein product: CASWDARISSGNTIYF.